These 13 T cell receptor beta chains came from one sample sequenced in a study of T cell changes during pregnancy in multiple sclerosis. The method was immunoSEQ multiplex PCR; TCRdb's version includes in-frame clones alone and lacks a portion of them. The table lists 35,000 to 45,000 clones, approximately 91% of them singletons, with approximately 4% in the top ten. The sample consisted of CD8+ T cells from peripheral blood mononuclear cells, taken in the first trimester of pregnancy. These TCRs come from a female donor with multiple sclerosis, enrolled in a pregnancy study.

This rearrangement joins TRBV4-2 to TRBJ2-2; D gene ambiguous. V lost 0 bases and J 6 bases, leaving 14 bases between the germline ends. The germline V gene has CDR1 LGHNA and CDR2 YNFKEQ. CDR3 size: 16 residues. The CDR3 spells CASSQDPPSGAGELFF. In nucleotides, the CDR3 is TGTGCCAGCAGCCAAGACCCCCCATCCGGTGCCGGGGAGCTGTTTTTT.

The CDR3 sequence: CASSLVLRSTDTQYF. CDR3 DNA sequence: TGTGCCAGCAGTTTAGTCCTGCGAAGCACAGATACGCAGTATTTT. This chain joins TRBV27 and TRBJ2-3; D ambiguous. There are 15 residues in the CDR3. The V and J ends lost 2 bases and 0 bases respectively, with 9 bases between them. Germline V CDR1 and CDR2: MNHEY, SMNVEV (reference sequence).

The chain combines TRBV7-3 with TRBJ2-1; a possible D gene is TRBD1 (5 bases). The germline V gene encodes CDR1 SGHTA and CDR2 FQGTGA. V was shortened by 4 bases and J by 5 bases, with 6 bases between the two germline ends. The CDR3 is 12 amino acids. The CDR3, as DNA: TGTGCCAGCAGCTCGACAGACAATGAGCAGTTCTTC. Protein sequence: CASSSTDNEQFF. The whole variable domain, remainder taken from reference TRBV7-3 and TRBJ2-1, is GAGVSQTPSNKVTEKGKYVELRCDPISGHTALYWYRQSLGQGPEFLIYFQGTGAADDSGLPNDRFFAVRPEGSVSTLKIQRTERGDSAVYLCASSSTDNEQFFGPGTRLTVL.

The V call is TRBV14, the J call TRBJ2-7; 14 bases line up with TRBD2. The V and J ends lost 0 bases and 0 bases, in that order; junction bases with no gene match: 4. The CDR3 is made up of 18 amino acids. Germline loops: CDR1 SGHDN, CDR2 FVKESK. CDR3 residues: CASSQEVTSGGVSYEQYF. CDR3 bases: TGTGCCAGCAGCCAAGAGGTGACTAGCGGGGGGGTCTCCTACGAGCAGTACTTC.

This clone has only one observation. This CDR3 is CASSLEHRDRGIRYEQYF. The CDR3 DNA reads TGTGCCAGCAGTTTGGAGCACAGGGACAGGGGCATTCGCTACGAGCAGTACTTC. This chain uses TRBV27 with TRBJ2-7; 10 nucleotides line up with TRBD1. Germline V gene lookup returns CDR1 MNHEY and CDR2 SMNVEV (reference sequence). The ends lost 3 bases at V and 3 bases at J; junction bases unmatched: 14. This CDR3 has 18 amino acids.

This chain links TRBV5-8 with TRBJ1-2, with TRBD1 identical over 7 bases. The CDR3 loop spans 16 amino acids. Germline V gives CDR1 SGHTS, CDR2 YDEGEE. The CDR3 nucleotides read TGTGCGGAACCCTACGAGCCCGGACAGGCTCGATATGGCTACACCTTC. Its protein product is CAEPYEPGQARYGYTF.

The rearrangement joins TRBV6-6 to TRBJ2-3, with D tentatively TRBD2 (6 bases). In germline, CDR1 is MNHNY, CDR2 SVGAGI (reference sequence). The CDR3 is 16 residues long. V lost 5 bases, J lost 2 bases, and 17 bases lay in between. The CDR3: CASSASGTRPTDTQYF. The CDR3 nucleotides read TGTGCCAGCAGTGCCTCCGGGACTCGACCCACAGATACGCAGTATTTT.

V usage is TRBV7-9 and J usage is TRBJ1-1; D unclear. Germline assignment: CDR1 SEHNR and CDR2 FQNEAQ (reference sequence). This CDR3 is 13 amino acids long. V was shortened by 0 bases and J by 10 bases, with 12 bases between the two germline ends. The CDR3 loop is CASSLALQNGAFF. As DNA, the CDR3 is TGTGCCAGCAGCTTAGCTCTACAGAATGGAGCTTTCTTT. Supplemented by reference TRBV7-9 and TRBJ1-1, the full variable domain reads DTGVSQNPRHKITKRGQNVTFRCDPISEHNRLYWYRQTLGQGPEFLTYFQNEAQLEKSRLLSDRFSAERPKGSFSTLEIQRTEQGDSAMYLCASSLALQNGAFFGQGTRLTVV.

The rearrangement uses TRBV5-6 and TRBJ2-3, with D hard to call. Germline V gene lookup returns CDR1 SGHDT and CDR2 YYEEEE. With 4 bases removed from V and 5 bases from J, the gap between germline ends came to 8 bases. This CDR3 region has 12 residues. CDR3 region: CASSELLDTQYF. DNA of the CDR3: TGTGCCAGCAGCGAATTACTAGATACGCAGTATTTT.

Written as DNA, the CDR3 is TGTGCCAGCAGCTTAGGGCTAGCGGGGGGATTTGGGCAGTTCTTC. Its translation is CASSLGLAGGFGQFF. This sequence joins TRBV7-9 and TRBJ2-1; 11 bases fit TRBD2. This CDR3 spans 15 amino acids. The V gene end was trimmed by 1 base and the J gene end by 12 bases; junction bases not matched to a gene: 8. Germline CDR1 reads SEHNR; CDR2 reads FQNEAQ (reference sequence).

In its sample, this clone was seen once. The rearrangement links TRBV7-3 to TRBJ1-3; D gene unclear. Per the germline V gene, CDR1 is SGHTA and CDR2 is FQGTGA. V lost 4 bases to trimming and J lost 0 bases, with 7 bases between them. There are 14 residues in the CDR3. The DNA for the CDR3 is TGTGCCAGCAGCTCAGGTTACTCTGGAAACACCATATATTTT. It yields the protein CASSSGYSGNTIYF.

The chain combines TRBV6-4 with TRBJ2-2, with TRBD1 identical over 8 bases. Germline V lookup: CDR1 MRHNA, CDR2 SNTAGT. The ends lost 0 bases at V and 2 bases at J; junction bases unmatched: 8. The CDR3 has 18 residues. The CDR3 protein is CASSDSLGTGGNTGELFF. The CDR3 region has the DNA TGTGCCAGCAGTGACTCACTCGGCACAGGGGGAAACACCGGGGAGCTGTTTTTT.

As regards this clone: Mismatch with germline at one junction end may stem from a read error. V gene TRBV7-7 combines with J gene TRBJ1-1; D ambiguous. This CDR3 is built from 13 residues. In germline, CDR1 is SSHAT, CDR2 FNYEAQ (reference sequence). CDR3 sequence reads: CASSPYLNTEAFF. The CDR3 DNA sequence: TGTGCTAGCAGCCCGTATTTGAACACTGAAGCTTTCTTT.